This T cell receptor (beta chain) was found in a study of spatial heterogeneity in lung cancer. Documented time point: sample taken at primary tumor resection. This clonotype has just a few counts. Germline-derived CDR1 and CDR2 are KGHSH and LQKENI. The V end was cut by 0 bases, the J end by 5 bases, with 11 bases between. The CDR3 sequence is 15 residues long. TCRdb re-derived calls from the 5' RACE reads in MiXCR, one entry per CDR3 protein. The repertoire includes some 22,000 distinct CDR3 sequences, about 5.6% of them detected once, and less than 35% sits in the top ten. This TCR derives from a male donor with early-stage non-small cell lung cancer. The sample was PBMCs, taken at surgery. V is TRBV18 and J is TRBJ2-1; D gene uncertain. This CDR3 reads CASSPPNLVDNEQFF. In nucleotides, the CDR3 is TGTGCCAGCTCACCACCGAACTTAGTTGACAATGAGCAGTTCTTC. Using reference TRBV18 and TRBJ2-1 for the parts outside the CDR3, the full variable domain is NAGVMQNPRHLVRRRGQEARLRCSPMKGHSHVYWYRQLPEEGLKFMVYLQKENIIDESGMPKERFSAEFPKEGPSILRIQQVVRGDSAAYFCASSPPNLVDNEQFFGPGTRLTVL.